The 9 T cell receptor beta chains below come from one sample, sequenced in a study of T cells of healthy individuals. Each CDR3 protein is one row after TCRdb ran MiXCR on the 5' RACE reads. The repertoire holds about 41,000 distinct CDR3 sequences, with approximately 5% as singletons. The receptor source for this set is a human donor in good health.

This clonotype was counted a few times. This chain connects TRBV2 to TRBJ2-1; either TRBD1 or TRBD2 may fit D (5 bases each). V shed 6 bases and J shed 12 bases, with 18 bases lying between them. The CDR3 is 13 amino acids. Germline V gives CDR1 SNHLY, CDR2 FYNNEI. The CDR3 loop is CASSPTRGPGQFF. The CDR3 DNA follows: TGTGCCAGCAGCCCCACTCGGGGACCCGGGCAGTTCTTC.

This clonotype was detected ten times or more. The V gene is TRBV6-1, the J gene TRBJ1-2; 7 positions agree with TRBD1. This CDR3 is 15 amino acids long. The trim removed 7 bases at V and 2 bases at J, leaving 10 bases unmatched. CDR1 is MNHNS and CDR2 is SASEGT in the germline V gene. The CDR3 DNA reads as TGTGCCAGCACTATATGGGGACAGAAAAACTATGGCTACACCTTC. This translates into CASTIWGQKNYGYTF.

With regard to this clonotype: Given a much more abundant clone one base away, this may be a read error. The chain combines TRBV27 with TRBJ1-1; D is possibly TRBD1 (6 bases). Trimming took 7 bases from V and 2 from J, leaving 14 bases between them. Germline V gene lookup returns CDR1 MNHEY and CDR2 SMNVEV (reference sequence). The CDR3 is 14 residues long. The CDR3 region is CASNGGQANTEAFF. The DNA of the CDR3 is TGTGCCAGCAATGGGGGACAAGCTAACACTGAAGCTTTCTTT.

The J gene is TRBJ1-1, the V gene TRBV6-5, with TRBD1 as a possible D gene (5 bases). V was clipped by 2 bases and J by 5 bases, with 12 bases between them. The CDR3 covers 14 residues. Germline CDR1 MNHEY, CDR2 SVGAGI. In nucleotides, the CDR3 is TGTGCCAGCAGTTACGGGGGAACGGAGACTGAAGCTTTCTTT. It translates to CASSYGGTETEAFF.

There are many counts of this clonotype. The chain links TRBV6-5 to TRBJ2-5; 10 bases match TRBD2. Germline trimming cut 0 bases from V and 3 bases from J; bases unmatched to any gene: 4. Germline CDR1 is MNHEY and CDR2 is SVGAGI. The CDR3 runs to 16 residues. This chain's CDR3 is CASSYSSSGSKETQYF. CDR3 DNA: TGTGCCAGCAGTTACTCGTCTAGCGGGAGTAAAGAGACCCAGTACTTC.

This clonotype has a count of ten or more. The V and J genes are TRBV27 and TRBJ2-2; no firm D call. Germline CDR1 and CDR2: MNHEY and SMNVEV (reference sequence). Trimming took 1 base from V and 1 from J, leaving 10 bases between them. The CDR3 sequence is 16 residues long. CDR3 in DNA: TGTGCCAGCAGTTTATTCGGCCCCTGGAACACCGGGGAGCTGTTTTTT. Translated, it gives CASSLFGPWNTGELFF.

This clonotype was observed many times. The gene calls are TRBV29-1 and TRBJ1-1; 9 nucleotides line up with TRBD1. J lost 1 base, V lost 1 base, and 1 base had no gene match. The CDR3 runs 14 residues. Germline CDR1 is SQVTM and CDR2 is ANQGSEA. The CDR3 DNA reads as TGCAGCGTTGAAGGGGACAGGGAGAACACTGAAGCTTTCTTT. Its translation: CSVEGDRENTEAFF. The variable domain in full, completed from reference TRBV29-1 and TRBJ1-1, reads SAVISQKPSRDICQRGTSLTIQCQVDSQVTMMFWYRQQPGQSLTLIATANQGSEATYESGFVIDKFPISRPNLTFSTLTVSNMSPEDSSIYLCSVEGDRENTEAFFGQGTRLTVV.

This clonotype was found a few times. The CDR3 is CASSPILEAGEQFF. CDR3 sequence (DNA): TGTGCCAGCAGCCCTATTCTAGAGGCTGGGGAGCAGTTCTTC. V is TRBV3-1 and J is TRBJ2-1, with D hard to call. Germline V lookup: CDR1 LGHDT, CDR2 YNNKEL (reference sequence). The CDR3 runs to 14 residues. V was clipped by 4 bases and J by 10 bases, with 17 bases between them.

This clonotype was seen a few times. The rearrangement joins TRBV14 to TRBJ1-1; D gene unclear. Trimming shortened V by 4 bases and J by 2 bases, and 14 bases separated the two germline ends. The CDR3 length is 15 residues. CDR1 and CDR2 from the germline V gene are SGHDN and FVKESK. CDR3 region: CASSPRRLLNTEAFF. As DNA, the CDR3 is TGTGCCAGCAGCCCGCGGAGACTTCTCAACACTGAAGCTTTCTTT. The entire variable domain, with the rest obtained from reference TRBV14 and TRBJ1-1, is as follows: EAGVTQFPSHSVIEKGQTVTLRCDPISGHDNLYWYRRVMGKEIKFLLHFVKESKQDESGMPNNRFLAERTGGTYSTLKVQPAELEDSGVYFCASSPRRLLNTEAFFGQGTRLTVV.